The present TCR beta chain was sequenced within a study of blood T cell repertoires in COVID-19. Across the whole study: The United States, Italy and Spain provided the acute and convalescent COVID-19 samples.

Per the study methods: The authors estimated nucleated cell counts from reference gene primer amplification. Using immunoSEQ multiplex PCR, the repertoire was profiled, and TCRdb retains in-frame clones only, with some absent. The V and J calls and clone size are taken from that table; D and trimming were inferred from the DNA. The sample yields some 200,000 clones, 80% to 90% seen once. This CDR3 contains 14 residues. CDR1 is SGHRS, CDR2 YFSETQ, per germline. J was trimmed by 3 bases and V by 1 base; bases with no gene match: 1. This TCR was sampled from a man older than 75 with acute or convalescent COVID-19. The sequenced material came from peripheral blood. The chain employs TRBV5-1 and TRBJ1-1, with TRBD1 matching over 9 bases. The chain's CDR3 is CASSLTGGDTEAFF. The DNA for the CDR3 is TGCGCCAGCAGCTTGACAGGGGGCGACACTGAAGCTTTCTTT.